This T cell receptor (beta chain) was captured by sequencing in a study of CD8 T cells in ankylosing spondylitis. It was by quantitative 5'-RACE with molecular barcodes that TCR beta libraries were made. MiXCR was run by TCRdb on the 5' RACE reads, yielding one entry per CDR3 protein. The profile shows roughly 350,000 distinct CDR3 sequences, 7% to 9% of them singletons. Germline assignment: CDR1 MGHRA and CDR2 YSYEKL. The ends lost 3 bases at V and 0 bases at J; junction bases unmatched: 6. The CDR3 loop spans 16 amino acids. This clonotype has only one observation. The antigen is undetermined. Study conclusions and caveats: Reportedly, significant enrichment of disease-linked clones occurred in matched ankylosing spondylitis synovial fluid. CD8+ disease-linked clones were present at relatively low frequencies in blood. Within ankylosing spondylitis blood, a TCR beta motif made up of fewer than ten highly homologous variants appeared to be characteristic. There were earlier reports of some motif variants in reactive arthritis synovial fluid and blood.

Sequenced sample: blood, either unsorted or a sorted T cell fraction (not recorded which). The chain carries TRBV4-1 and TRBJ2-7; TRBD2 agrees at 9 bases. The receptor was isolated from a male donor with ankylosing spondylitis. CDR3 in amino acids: CASSQLSGSFSYEQYF. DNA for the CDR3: TGCGCCAGCAGCCAGCTTAGCGGGAGTTTCTCCTACGAGCAGTACTTC.